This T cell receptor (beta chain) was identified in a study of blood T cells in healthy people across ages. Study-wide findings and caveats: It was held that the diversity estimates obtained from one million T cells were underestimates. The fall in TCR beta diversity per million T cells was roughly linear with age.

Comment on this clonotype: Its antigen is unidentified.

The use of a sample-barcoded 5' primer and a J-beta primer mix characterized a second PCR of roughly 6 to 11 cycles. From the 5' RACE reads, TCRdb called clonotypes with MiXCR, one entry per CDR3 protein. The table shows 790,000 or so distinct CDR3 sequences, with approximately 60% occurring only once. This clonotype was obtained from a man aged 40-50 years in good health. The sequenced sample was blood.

CDR3 loop: CASSLGDMDYEQYF. CDR3 DNA: TGTGCCAGCAGCTTGGGGGACATGGACTACGAGCAGTACTTC. The chain is built from TRBV5-4 and TRBJ2-7, with a possible D match to TRBD1 (6 bases). CDR1 and CDR2 from the germline V gene are SGHNT and YYREEE (reference sequence). Trimming took off 0 bases at V and 3 bases at J, with 10 bases between the two ends. CDR3 length: 14 amino acids.